A selection of T cell receptor beta chains follows, all from one sample in a study of T cell responses to AZD1222 COVID-19 vaccine. Measured with immunoSEQ multiplex PCR; TCRdb has only the in-frame clones, and not every one. Seen here are about 96,000 clones, 90% observed once, and the top ten hold 26%. The sequenced sample was peripheral blood, obtained on day 0 of AZD1222 vaccination. The origin of the receptors is an adult in good health. Each CDR3 is given with its conserved first and last residue. Each record gives: D gene, J gene, clone size, V gene, CDR3 DNA, CDR3 protein. D genes are given only for firm matches. Clone size, where shown, is once, few, many, or a class for clones that have expanded.

TRBD1 TRBJ1-2 - TRBV7-2 TGTGCCAGCAGCTCCAGGGACAGGGGTGGCTACACCTTC CASSSRDRGGYTF
TRBD2 TRBJ2-1 - TRBV3-1/TRBV3-2 TGTGCCAGCAGCCCTAGCCCCGGACTAGCGGGAGGCAGTGAGCAGTTCTTC CASSPSPGLAGGSEQFF
TRBD1 TRBJ2-7 - TRBV19 TGTGCCAGTAGTATAAGTGCGGTGCGGGACAGGGCCTCCTACGAGCAGTACTTC CASSISAVRDRASYEQYF
- TRBJ1-1 - TRBV27 TGTGCCAGCAGTTTCCGGGACCACCGTTTGAACACTGAAGCTTTCTTT CASSFRDHRLNTEAFF
- TRBJ2-7 - TRBV6-5 TGTGCCATGTCGTTGACCCCGGGCCACGAGCAGTACTTC CAMSLTPGHEQYF
TRBD1 TRBJ1-2 - TRBV9 TGTGCCAGCAGCGACGACCCCGGGACAGGGCTGAACTATGGCTACACCTTC CASSDDPGTGLNYGYTF
TRBD1 TRBJ1-3 - TRBV19 TGTGCCAGTAGTATGTGGGACAGTGGAAACACCATATATTTT CASSMWDSGNTIYF
- TRBJ2-2 - TRBV18 TGTGCCAGCTCATCCCGGGACATGACCGGGGAGCTGTTTTTT CASSSRDMTGELFF
- TRBJ2-1 - TRBV7-7 TGTGCTAGCAGCTTAGCCCTGAGCTCCTACAATGAGCAGTTCTTC CASSLALSSYNEQFF
- TRBJ1-1 - TRBV28 TGTGCCAGCAGCCCGGGACTGACCAACACTGAAGCTTTCTTT CASSPGLTNTEAFF
- TRBJ2-7 - TRBV6-2/TRBV6-3 TGTGCCAGCAGTTACGGCAGGGGTCAATCCTACGAGCAGTACTTC CASSYGRGQSYEQYF
- TRBJ1-2 - TRBV30 TGTGCCTGGAGTGTACCACATCCTAACTATGGCTACACCTTC CAWSVPHPNYGYTF
TRBD1 TRBJ1-4 once TRBV28 TGTGCCAGCAGTTTATCGGGCGGGACAGAGAATGAAAAACTGTTTTTT CASSLSGGTENEKLFF
- TRBJ2-7 - TRBV5-4 TGTGCCAGCAGCTTGGGACTAGACCTCTACGAGCAGTACTTC CASSLGLDLYEQYF
TRBD2 TRBJ2-2 - TRBV7-3 TGTGCCAGCAGCTCAAGCGGGACTAACACCGGGGAGCTGTTTTTT CASSSSGTNTGELFF
- TRBJ2-2 - TRBV18 TGTGCCAGCTCACGCGATAAGGTTTCTAGCGTCAACACCGGGGAGCTGTTTTTT CASSRDKVSSVNTGELFF
- TRBJ1-4 - TRBV5-1 TGCGCCAGCAGCTTATCACCGGGTCCTAGTGGTGAAAAACTGTTTTTT CASSLSPGPSGEKLFF
- TRBJ2-7 - TRBV7-7 TGTGCTAGCAGCCCGAGGTCCGGCTACTACGAGCAGTACTTC CASSPRSGYYEQYF
- TRBJ2-7 - TRBV24-1 TGTGCCACCAGTGAGCAGGGCTACGAGCAGTACTTC CATSEQGYEQYF
- TRBJ1-5 - TRBV5-5 TGTGCCAGCAGTTCAGACACCTATAGCAATCAGCCCCAGCATTTT CASSSDTYSNQPQHF
- TRBJ1-3 - TRBV6-2/TRBV6-3 TGTGCCAGCAGTTGGGGTCCTCCTGGAAACACCATATATTTT CASSWGPPGNTIYF
TRBD2 TRBJ2-4 - TRBV2 TGTGCCAGCAGTGGAGGACTAGTTGTCTCCAAAAACATTCAGTACTTC CASSGGLVVSKNIQYF
- TRBJ1-5 - TRBV6-2/TRBV6-3 TGTGCCAGCAGTTATTTGCGGACACGGAATCAGCCCCAGCATTTT CASSYLRTRNQPQHF
- TRBJ2-3 - TRBV24-1 TGTGCCACCAGTGGGGCGGGGAGTCTTTCAGATACGCAGTATTTT CATSGAGSLSDTQYF
TRBD2 TRBJ2-7 - TRBV6-2/TRBV6-3 TGTGCCAGCAGTTACTCCGGGGGAGGGACCTACGAGCAGTACTTC CASSYSGGGTYEQYF
- TRBJ2-7 - TRBV6-5 TGTGCCAGCAGCCACCTTGGGGGAGTTGACGAGCAGTACTTC CASSHLGGVDEQYF
- TRBJ2-7 - TRBV5-4 TGTGCCAGCAGCTCCCTAGAGAGCGAGCAGTACTTC CASSSLESEQYF
- TRBJ1-4 - TRBV5-4 TGTGCCAGCAGCGAAGTCATGGGGGAAAAACTGTTTTTT CASSEVMGEKLFF
TRBD1 TRBJ1-3 - TRBV28 TGTGCCAGCAGCTATGACAGGGGATGGGCTGGAAACACCATATATTTT CASSYDRGWAGNTIYF
TRBD1 TRBJ2-1 - TRBV6-5 TGTGCCAGCAGTTACTCGACAGGGACCTACAATGAGCAGTTCTTC CASSYSTGTYNEQFF